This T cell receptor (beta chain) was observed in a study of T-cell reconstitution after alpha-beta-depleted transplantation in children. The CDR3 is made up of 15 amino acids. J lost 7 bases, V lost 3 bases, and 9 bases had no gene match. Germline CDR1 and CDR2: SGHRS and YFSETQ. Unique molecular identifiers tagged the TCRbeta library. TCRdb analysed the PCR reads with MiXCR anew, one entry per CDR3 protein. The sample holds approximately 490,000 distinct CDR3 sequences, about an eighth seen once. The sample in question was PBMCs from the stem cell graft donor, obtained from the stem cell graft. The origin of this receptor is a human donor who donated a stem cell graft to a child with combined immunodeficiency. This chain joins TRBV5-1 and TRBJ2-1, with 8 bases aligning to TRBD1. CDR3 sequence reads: CASSYGQGIRNEQFF. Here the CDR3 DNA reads TGCGCCAGCAGCTACGGACAGGGTATTAGGAATGAGCAGTTCTTC.